Listed below are T cell receptor beta chains from one sample, sequenced in a study of cytomegalovirus exposure and HLA in healthy donors. TCRdb's copy holds only in-frame clones and misses some; the assay was immunoSEQ multiplex PCR. The repertoire holds 200,000 or so clones, over 80% seen once, with approximately 6.3% in the top ten. Sequenced: PBMCs. These receptors were collected from a man aged 35 to 55 in good health and CMV-seropositive. Each CDR3 is given with its conserved first and last residue. A D gene is named only where the DNA matches it firmly. Only part of the rows carry a size: once, few, many, or a class if the clone is expanded.

clone size: NA
J gene: TRBJ1-5
D gene: TRBD1
V gene: TRBV5-7
CDR3 DNA: TGTGCCAGCAGCGAATGGACAGGAGCCTTTAGCAATCAGCCCCAGCATTTT
CDR3 protein: CASSEWTGAFSNQPQHF

clone size: NA
J gene: TRBJ1-1
D gene: NA
V gene: TRBV11-1
CDR3 DNA: TGTGCCAGCAGCTTAGCCGCGGGGAGGACTGAAGCTTTCTTT
CDR3 protein: CASSLAAGRTEAFF

clone size: NA
J gene: TRBJ2-3
D gene: NA
V gene: TRBV30
CDR3 DNA: TGTGCCTGGAGTGGGGCCCACACAGATACGCAGTATTTT
CDR3 protein: CAWSGAHTDTQYF

clone size: few
J gene: TRBJ2-1
D gene: NA
V gene: TRBV29-1
CDR3 DNA: TGCAGCGCCGGGGGGTTCAGGGGCAATGAGCAGTTCTTC
CDR3 protein: CSAGGFRGNEQFF

clone size: NA
J gene: TRBJ1-3
D gene: TRBD1
V gene: TRBV9
CDR3 DNA: TGTGCCAGCAGCGTAGGGGACAGGGTTGGAAACACCATATATTTT
CDR3 protein: CASSVGDRVGNTIYF

clone size: NA
J gene: TRBJ1-2
D gene: NA
V gene: TRBV7-2
CDR3 DNA: TGTGCCAGCACCAATCTAGGGGGAACAACCAGCTATGGCTACACCTTC
CDR3 protein: CASTNLGGTTSYGYTF

clone size: NA
J gene: TRBJ1-6
D gene: NA
V gene: TRBV5-8
CDR3 DNA: TGTGCCAGCAGCTTCGGAGGGGATAATTCACCCCTCCACTTT
CDR3 protein: CASSFGGDNSPLHF

clone size: NA
J gene: TRBJ1-1
D gene: NA
V gene: TRBV20-1
CDR3 DNA: TGCAGTGCTAGTCAGTCCTCAGGGGCTTTCTTT
CDR3 protein: CSASQSSGAFF

clone size: NA
J gene: TRBJ2-1
D gene: NA
V gene: TRBV27
CDR3 DNA: TGTGCCAGCAGTTTCCCCGGTAATGAGCAGTTCTTC
CDR3 protein: CASSFPGNEQFF

clone size: NA
J gene: TRBJ1-2
D gene: NA
V gene: TRBV19
CDR3 DNA: TGTGCCACGTCCGAGGGGGAACTCAGCTACACCTTC
CDR3 protein: CATSEGELSYTF

clone size: once
J gene: TRBJ1-2
D gene: NA
V gene: TRBV10-3
CDR3 DNA: TGTGCCATCAGTGTAGCGGCAGACTACACCTTC
CDR3 protein: CAISVAADYTF

clone size: few
J gene: TRBJ1-2
D gene: NA
V gene: TRBV30
CDR3 DNA: TGTGCCTGGAGTACAGGGAACTATGGCTACACCTTC
CDR3 protein: CAWSTGNYGYTF

clone size: few
J gene: TRBJ2-7
D gene: TRBD2
V gene: TRBV7-2
CDR3 DNA: TGTGCCAGCAGCTTAGCGGGAGGGACCCTCGGTCAGTACTTC
CDR3 protein: CASSLAGGTLGQYF

clone size: NA
J gene: TRBJ2-7
D gene: NA
V gene: TRBV2
CDR3 DNA: TGTGCCAGCAGTGACTTAACAGGGACCCACGAGCAGTACTTC
CDR3 protein: CASSDLTGTHEQYF

clone size: NA
J gene: TRBJ1-2
D gene: NA
V gene: TRBV6-5
CDR3 DNA: TGTGCCAGCAGTCCCGGACAGCTCTATGGCTACACCTTC
CDR3 protein: CASSPGQLYGYTF

clone size: few
J gene: TRBJ1-4
D gene: NA
V gene: TRBV15
CDR3 DNA: TGTGCCACCAGCAGCCCAACCCCGGGACCTGGGGGGAAACTGTTTTTT
CDR3 protein: CATSSPTPGPGGKLFF

clone size: NA
J gene: TRBJ2-3
D gene: NA
V gene: TRBV7-3
CDR3 DNA: TGTGCCAGCAGCTTACTGACAACAGATACGCAGTATTTT
CDR3 protein: CASSLLTTDTQYF

clone size: NA
J gene: TRBJ1-3
D gene: TRBD1
V gene: TRBV27
CDR3 DNA: TGTGCCAGCAGTCGAGGGACAGAAGTCTCTGGAAACACCATATATTTT
CDR3 protein: CASSRGTEVSGNTIYF

clone size: NA
J gene: TRBJ2-5
D gene: NA
V gene: TRBV11-2
CDR3 DNA: TGTGCCAGCAGCTTCCGGGACAGCGGGGAGACCCAGTACTTC
CDR3 protein: CASSFRDSGETQYF

clone size: once
J gene: TRBJ1-5
D gene: TRBD1
V gene: TRBV5-6
CDR3 DNA: TGTGCCAGCAGTCAAGCGACAGGGTTTCAGCCCCAGCATTTT
CDR3 protein: CASSQATGFQPQHF

clone size: once
J gene: TRBJ2-2
D gene: NA
V gene: TRBV6-5
CDR3 DNA: TGTGCCAGCGGGAGTCGGTCTAACACCGGGGAGCTGTTTTTT
CDR3 protein: CASGSRSNTGELFF

clone size: NA
J gene: TRBJ2-7
D gene: NA
V gene: TRBV7-7
CDR3 DNA: TGTGCTAGCTCCTTTAGTGTGGGAGGGGGCGAGCAGTACTTC
CDR3 protein: CASSFSVGGGEQYF

clone size: NA
J gene: TRBJ1-6
D gene: NA
V gene: TRBV6-6
CDR3 DNA: TGTGCCAGCAGTTACTCGAAGGGGTTCGCTAATTCACCCCTCCACTTT
CDR3 protein: CASSYSKGFANSPLHF

clone size: NA
J gene: TRBJ1-3
D gene: NA
V gene: TRBV19
CDR3 DNA: TGTGCCAGTAGTATTTCCAGGTTGTCCTCTGGAAACACCATATATTTT
CDR3 protein: CASSISRLSSGNTIYF

clone size: NA
J gene: TRBJ1-1
D gene: NA
V gene: TRBV15
CDR3 DNA: TGTGCCACCAGCAGAGATCTGCGGACTGAAGCTTTCTTT
CDR3 protein: CATSRDLRTEAFF

clone size: NA
J gene: TRBJ1-1
D gene: NA
V gene: TRBV19
CDR3 DNA: TGTGCCAGTAGTACCCGGACAGCCCCCGCGAACACTGAAGCTTTCTTT
CDR3 protein: CASSTRTAPANTEAFF

clone size: NA
J gene: TRBJ2-6
D gene: NA
V gene: TRBV7-2
CDR3 DNA: TGTGCCAGCAGCCTGGGGAGTTCGGGGGCCAACGTCCTGACTTTC
CDR3 protein: CASSLGSSGANVLTF

clone size: NA
J gene: TRBJ1-5
D gene: NA
V gene: TRBV18
CDR3 DNA: TGTGCCAGCTCACCAGCAGACAATCAGCCCCAGCATTTT
CDR3 protein: CASSPADNQPQHF

clone size: few
J gene: TRBJ1-1
D gene: NA
V gene: TRBV10-2
CDR3 DNA: TGCGCCAGCAGTTCGGGGTTTTCGAACACTGAAGCTTTCTTT
CDR3 protein: CASSSGFSNTEAFF

clone size: NA
J gene: TRBJ1-2
D gene: TRBD1
V gene: TRBV19
CDR3 DNA: TGTGCCAGTAGTACTCGACAGGGTGGCTATGGCTACACCTTC
CDR3 protein: CASSTRQGGYGYTF

clone size: NA
J gene: TRBJ1-1
D gene: NA
V gene: TRBV15
CDR3 DNA: TGTGCCACCAGCAGAGGGATACTCAGCGGTATGAACACTGAAGCTTTCTTT
CDR3 protein: CATSRGILSGMNTEAFF

clone size: NA
J gene: TRBJ2-7
D gene: TRBD1
V gene: TRBV30
CDR3 DNA: TGTGCCTGGAGAGACAGGGGCCAGTGGACTAACGAGCAGTACTTC
CDR3 protein: CAWRDRGQWTNEQYF

clone size: NA
J gene: TRBJ1-4
D gene: NA
V gene: TRBV5-1
CDR3 DNA: TGCGCCAGCAGCTTGGCCAACAGTATTTATGAAAAACTGTTTTTT
CDR3 protein: CASSLANSIYEKLFF

clone size: NA
J gene: TRBJ1-2
D gene: TRBD1
V gene: TRBV28
CDR3 DNA: TGTGCCAGCAGTTCCGTGGGAGAGGGGGCCAAAGGCTACACCTTC
CDR3 protein: CASSSVGEGAKGYTF

clone size: NA
J gene: TRBJ1-5
D gene: NA
V gene: TRBV7-8
CDR3 DNA: TGTGCCAGCGAAACGGCCGGGTATAGCAATCAGCCCCAGCATTTT
CDR3 protein: CASETAGYSNQPQHF

clone size: NA
J gene: TRBJ2-7
D gene: NA
V gene: TRBV7-6
CDR3 DNA: TGTGCCAGCAGTCCGCCGTCACACAAGGAGCAGTACTTC
CDR3 protein: CASSPPSHKEQYF

clone size: few
J gene: TRBJ2-2
D gene: NA
V gene: TRBV7-9
CDR3 DNA: TGTGCCAGCAGCTTAGTTGGCACGAACACCGGGGAGCTGTTTTTT
CDR3 protein: CASSLVGTNTGELFF

clone size: NA
J gene: TRBJ1-1
D gene: TRBD1
V gene: TRBV10-3
CDR3 DNA: TGTGCCATCAGTGAGGGACAGGGTAGCACTGAAGCTTTCTTT
CDR3 protein: CAISEGQGSTEAFF

clone size: NA
J gene: TRBJ1-1
D gene: TRBD1
V gene: TRBV2
CDR3 DNA: TGTGCCAGCATGGAGGGCAGGGGGAGGACTGAAGCTTTCTTT
CDR3 protein: CASMEGRGRTEAFF

clone size: NA
J gene: TRBJ2-2
D gene: NA
V gene: TRBV7-6
CDR3 DNA: TGTGCCAGCAGCTTAGGAGGAGCGAGTGGGGAGCTGTTTTTT
CDR3 protein: CASSLGGASGELFF

clone size: NA
J gene: TRBJ2-5
D gene: TRBD2
V gene: TRBV14
CDR3 DNA: TGTGCCAGCAGCCTCGCGGGTGAACTAGCGGGGGGACCCACCTGGGGAGAGACCCAGTACTTC
CDR3 protein: CASSLAGELAGGPTWGETQYF

clone size: NA
J gene: TRBJ2-3
D gene: NA
V gene: TRBV9
CDR3 DNA: TGTGCCAGCAGCGTAGGGGGCGGCCGGGATACGCAGTATTTT
CDR3 protein: CASSVGGGRDTQYF

clone size: NA
J gene: TRBJ1-5
D gene: NA
V gene: TRBV10-2
CDR3 DNA: TGCGCCACAGGAGACCTGGCGGGACAGCCCCAGCATTTT
CDR3 protein: CATGDLAGQPQHF

clone size: NA
J gene: TRBJ2-7
D gene: TRBD1
V gene: TRBV27
CDR3 DNA: TGTGCTTACCCGGGACAGGGGGATTCCTACGAGCAGTACTTC
CDR3 protein: CAYPGQGDSYEQYF

clone size: NA
J gene: TRBJ1-2
D gene: TRBD1
V gene: TRBV4-1
CDR3 DNA: TGCGCCAGCAGCCAATATTCCGGGACAGCTCCCAACTATGGCTACACCTTC
CDR3 protein: CASSQYSGTAPNYGYTF

clone size: NA
J gene: TRBJ1-3
D gene: TRBD1
V gene: TRBV11-2
CDR3 DNA: TGTGCCAGCAGTACGGACAGGGGCTTTACTGGAAACACCATATATTTT
CDR3 protein: CASSTDRGFTGNTIYF

clone size: NA
J gene: TRBJ2-7
D gene: NA
V gene: TRBV7-9
CDR3 DNA: TGTGCCAGCAGCTTAGAGGGAAGGGGTCCGTCCTACGAGCAGTACTTC
CDR3 protein: CASSLEGRGPSYEQYF

clone size: once
J gene: TRBJ2-7
D gene: NA
V gene: TRBV19
CDR3 DNA: TGTGCCAGTAGTATGACAGGAGCCTACGAGCAGTACTTC
CDR3 protein: CASSMTGAYEQYF

clone size: few
J gene: TRBJ1-5
D gene: NA
V gene: TRBV28
CDR3 DNA: TGTGCCAGCAGTTTCCCCGGGTCGGGGGGACAGCCCCAGCATTTT
CDR3 protein: CASSFPGSGGQPQHF

clone size: NA
J gene: TRBJ1-2
D gene: NA
V gene: TRBV6-5
CDR3 DNA: TGTGCCAGCTCTGACAAGAACTATGGCTACACCTTC
CDR3 protein: CASSDKNYGYTF

clone size: NA
J gene: TRBJ2-2
D gene: NA
V gene: TRBV19
CDR3 DNA: TGTGCCAGTAGTTTAATCACCGGGGAGCTGTTTTTT
CDR3 protein: CASSLITGELFF

clone size: NA
J gene: TRBJ2-3
D gene: TRBD2
V gene: TRBV7-3
CDR3 DNA: TGTGCCAGCAGCTTAAGTTTCCGAGGGACTAGCGGGGGAACAGATACGCAGTATTTT
CDR3 protein: CASSLSFRGTSGGTDTQYF

clone size: NA
J gene: TRBJ2-2
D gene: NA
V gene: TRBV15
CDR3 DNA: TGTGCCACCAGAGGAGTTCTTACCGAGCCCACCGGGGAGCTGTTTTTT
CDR3 protein: CATRGVLTEPTGELFF

clone size: NA
J gene: TRBJ1-5
D gene: NA
V gene: TRBV19
CDR3 DNA: TGTGCCAGTACCCCGCTGGCGGGAAGGAGCAATCAGCCCCAGCATTTT
CDR3 protein: CASTPLAGRSNQPQHF

clone size: NA
J gene: TRBJ1-2
D gene: NA
V gene: TRBV5-6
CDR3 DNA: TGTGCCAGCAGCTTGGGACAAGATGGGGGCTACACCTTC
CDR3 protein: CASSLGQDGGYTF

clone size: NA
J gene: TRBJ2-2
D gene: NA
V gene: TRBV6-5
CDR3 DNA: TGTGCCAGCAGTTACTCGAGTGCAAGAGAAGCCGGGGAGCTGTTTTTT
CDR3 protein: CASSYSSAREAGELFF

clone size: NA
J gene: TRBJ1-1
D gene: NA
V gene: TRBV13
CDR3 DNA: TGTGCCAGCAGCCGAGGATACCAAAACACTGAAGCTTTCTTT
CDR3 protein: CASSRGYQNTEAFF

clone size: NA
J gene: TRBJ2-3
D gene: TRBD1
V gene: TRBV27
CDR3 DNA: TGTGCCAGCAGTTTGATACCGGGACCCACAGGGGGGGATACGCAGTATTTT
CDR3 protein: CASSLIPGPTGGDTQYF

clone size: NA
J gene: TRBJ2-3
D gene: NA
V gene: TRBV7-9
CDR3 DNA: TGTGCCATCCAAACAGATACGCAGTATTTT
CDR3 protein: CAIQTDTQYF

clone size: few
J gene: TRBJ1-4
D gene: NA
V gene: TRBV4-1
CDR3 DNA: TGCGCCAGCAGCCAGGTCCCAGGGGCCACTAATGAAAAACTGTTTTTT
CDR3 protein: CASSQVPGATNEKLFF